This record looks at one T cell receptor (beta chain) sequence and its context. This record belongs to a study of T cell clones after liver transplantation. CDR1 SNHLY and CDR2 FYNNEI come from the germline V gene. This CDR3 region has 18 residues. V lost 1 base, J lost 0 bases, and 16 bases lay in between. TCRdb's copy holds only in-frame clones and misses some; the assay was immunoSEQ multiplex PCR. The table shows under 55,000 clones, with 85% to 90% occurring only once. This TCR was recovered from a human patient who received a liver transplant. Some T cells may trace back to the graft donor. Specimen: CD8+ T cells from blood, collected 12 months after liver transplant. V and J are TRBV2 and TRBJ2-4; no clear D. CDR3: CASSEEALAEKAKNIQYF. CDR3 nucleotides: TGTGCCAGCAGTGAAGAGGCACTGGCGGAGAAAGCCAAAAACATTCAGTACTTC.